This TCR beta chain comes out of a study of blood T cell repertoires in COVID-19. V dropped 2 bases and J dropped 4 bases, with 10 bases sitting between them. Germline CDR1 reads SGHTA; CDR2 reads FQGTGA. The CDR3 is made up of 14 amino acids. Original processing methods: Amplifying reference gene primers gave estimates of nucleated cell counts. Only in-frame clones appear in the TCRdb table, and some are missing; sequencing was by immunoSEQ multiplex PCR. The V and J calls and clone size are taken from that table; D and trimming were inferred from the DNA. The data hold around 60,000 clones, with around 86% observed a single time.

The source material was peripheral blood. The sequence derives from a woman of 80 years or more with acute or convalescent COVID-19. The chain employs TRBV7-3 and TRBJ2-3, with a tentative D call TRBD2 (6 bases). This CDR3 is CASSLLRGPDTQYF. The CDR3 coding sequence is TGTGCCAGCAGCTTACTGCGGGGTCCAGATACGCAGTATTTT.